This T cell receptor (beta chain) derives from a study of shared clonotypes between healthy human individuals. Broader study findings: A handful of donors showed sharing of about 4.8% of naive CD4 clonotypes. It was the non-shared clonotypes that had lower generation probabilities than clonotypes shared by all four donors.

Authors' methods: For the immunoSEQ data, sequences were junction-only without quality scores, so filtering differed. Here immunoSEQ multiplex PCR was the method, and the copy in TCRdb shows in-frame clones only, minus some. D and trimming come from the DNA, and the V and J calls and clone size come from that table. The top ten clones hold over 20% of a sample with approximately 100,000 clones, around 71% of them seen once. Germline values: CDR1 MDHEN, CDR2 SYDVKM. The length of the CDR3 is 14 residues. The V gene lost 3 bases and the J gene lost 5 bases, with 13 bases spanning the gap. With respect to this clone: Antigen: not known.

The sequence was collected from a woman aged 30 to 39 in good health. The genes are TRBV28 and TRBJ1-1; D possibly corresponds to TRBD1 (5 bases). Sequenced sample: memory CD8+ T cells sorted from blood. Described subset: CD45RO+ cells pooled with CCR7-negative TemRA cells. CDR3 loop: CASSFPQGRTEAFF. The DNA for the CDR3 is TGTGCCAGCAGTTTTCCTCAGGGTAGGACTGAAGCTTTCTTT.